The next 5 T cell receptor beta chains were all read from a single sample in a study of T cells in Graves' hyperthyroidism and ophthalmopathy (dated by TCRdb to the late 2010s). The method behind the library was multiplex PCR. The reads were generated on an Illumina HiSeq 2000. The TCR beta CDR3 regions were amplified from the RNA transcripts. A first-round RT-PCR of the TCR CDR3 used the HTBI primer set with the Qiagen OneStep RT-PCR kit. The raw public data were reprocessed by TCRdb itself: fastp quality trimming at Q25, MiXCR clonotype calling, in-frame beta chains only. When rows share a CDR3 protein, they turn into one entry using the most common DNA and genes. This sample is represented by around 300,000 distinct CDR3 sequences; roughly 14% of them were singletons. Approximately 7.8% of the sample is in the top ten clones. Sequenced material: blood. These TCRs come from a woman in her twenties or thirties with Graves' hyperthyroidism that later progressed to Graves' ophthalmopathy.

At least ten counts were recorded for this clonotype. The V call is TRBV7-2, the J call TRBJ2-3, with a tentative D call TRBD2 (5 bases). The germline V gene has CDR1 SGHTA and CDR2 FQGNSA. The germline V and J ends were trimmed by 6 bases and 3 bases, with 10 bases remaining between them. The CDR3 is 13 residues long. Written as DNA, the CDR3 is TGTGCCAGCAGTCCCAGCGGTACAGATACGCAGTATTTT. Protein sequence: CASSPSGTDTQYF.

This clonotype was seen at least ten times. This chain links TRBV24-1 with TRBJ2-1; TRBD2 might be the D (6 bases). The CDR3 consists of 15 residues. The V end was cut by 2 bases, the J end by 7 bases, with 14 bases between. Germline CDR1 and CDR2: KGHDR and SFDVKD. The CDR3 reads CATSDWKAGLNEQFF. As DNA, the CDR3 is TGTGCCACCAGTGATTGGAAAGCGGGCTTAAATGAGCAGTTCTTC.

This clonotype was seen many times. The chain links TRBV29-1 to TRBJ2-7, with TRBD2 matching over 7 bases. The CDR3 contains 13 residues. The J segment lost 7 bases and the V segment lost 4 bases, leaving 10 bases of the junction unmatched. Per the germline V gene, CDR1 is SQVTM and CDR2 is ANQGSEA. The CDR3 sequence: CSVVGPTGGEQYF. The CDR3 region has the DNA TGCAGCGTTGTCGGACCCACGGGGGGAGAGCAGTACTTC.

DNA of the CDR3: TGTGCCAGCAGTTACCGACAGGGATGGGTCACTGAAGCTTTCTTT. Translating gives CASSYRQGWVTEAFF. The chain employs TRBV12-3 or TRBV12-4 and TRBJ1-1, with 7 bases lining up with TRBD1. V lost 4 bases and J lost 4; bases outside the gene matches: 9. The CDR3 is 15 amino acids.

This clonotype was seen at least ten times. This chain joins TRBV3-1 and TRBJ1-1; 11 nucleotides line up with TRBD1. The V gene's germline CDR1 is LGHDT and CDR2 YNNKEL (reference sequence). V dropped 4 bases and J dropped 3; count of bases not matched to a gene: 7. The CDR3 runs 16 residues. This chain's CDR3 is CASSPPDRGPDTEAFF. The DNA for the CDR3 is TGTGCCAGCAGCCCTCCGGACAGGGGGCCGGACACTGAAGCTTTCTTT.